This T cell receptor beta chain was recovered during a study of siplizumab effects on memory and regulatory T cells (dated by TCRdb to between 2017 and 2020). In terms of the full investigation: The study looked at the effect of siplizumab, an anti-CD2 antibody, on alloreactive T-cell subsets in allogeneic mixed lymphocyte reactions made from human PBMCs.

Summary of the overall study and its limitations: Roughly 75-97% of proliferating CD4+ or CD8+ clones could not be assigned a naive or memory phenotype. Whether proliferating Tregs from siplizumab cultures were suppressive was not functionally confirmed. Because sequences at frequencies below about 10^-5 were poorly captured, only a minor fraction of alloreactive clones could be mapped back to unstimulated subsets. The cumulative frequency of alloreactive sequences that could be traced back to unstimulated CD4+ memory T cells was significantly reduced by siplizumab. Of the alloreactive CD4+ clones that could be mapped, the Treg-derived share averaged almost 70% with siplizumab compared with approximately 30% in control reactions. Unstimulated naive T cells appeared more diverse than memory T cells, and naive cells seemed to contribute substantially to the alloresponse.

The CDR3 has 15 amino acids, counting the end cysteine and phenylalanine. The sequence is cut down to CDR3 DNA, 45 bases in frame from base 1. Via the germline V gene, CDR1 is MNHEY and CDR2 SVGAGI. V is shortened by 5 bases, J by 0 bases, and the region joining them spans 12 bases. Receptors were amplified or captured by the immunoSEQ multiplex PCR assay. About 10^5 TCR templates per sample were assayed by the deep sequencing platform. Genomic DNA extracted from sorted T cells was the material used for TCRbeta CDR3 sequencing. In the paper's pipeline: Clonal analysis of TCRbeta CDR3 data was done in the R programming language. Alloreactive CD4+ and CD8+ clones were identified by comparing unstimulated samples to CFSE-low samples taken after the reaction. Regulatory or non-regulatory origin of alloreactive CD4+ clones was assigned by matching sequences to the sorted unstimulated Treg and non-Treg repertoires. TCRdb stores this immuneACCESS table with in-frame sequences only. Part of the clones is absent; in the studies checked, under half of the shortfall reflects unresolved V genes, and no reason is known for the rest. V and J calls and clone size are copied from that table; D and trimming were computed from the DNA. This sample gives some 46,000 clones in total; about 94% of them show up just once. In total, the top ten clones hold 15% to 20% of the sample.

Sorted unstimulated T cells and proliferating T cells recovered from mixed lymphocyte reactions underwent TCRbeta CDR3 sequencing. Fresh whole blood from around 11 HLA-typed healthy donors was used to isolate PBMCs. Comment on this clone: It lacks a known antigen. It has no much larger one-base neighbor in the sample; base qualities were not kept.

Sequenced sample: CD8+ T cells sorted from blood. The V gene is TRBV6-5 and the J gene is TRBJ2-3; the D gene is perhaps TRBD1, from 6 matching bases. The receptor comes from a human donor in good health. The CDR3 region: CASSRTDFSTDTQYF. In nucleotides, the sequence is TGTGCCAGCAGTCGGACAGACTTTAGCACAGATACGCAGTATTTT.